This TCR beta chain was sequenced in a study of T cell clones after liver transplantation. Germline V lookup: CDR1 KGHSH, CDR2 LQKENI. The CDR3 spans 17 residues. V lost 3 bases, J lost 2 bases, and 20 bases lay in between. Using immunoSEQ multiplex PCR, the repertoire was profiled, and TCRdb retains in-frame clones only, with some absent. Of more than 100,000 clones in the sample, around 80% were seen once. This TCR was sampled from a human patient who received a liver transplant. A subset of T cells may come from the graft donor. The chain joins TRBV18 to TRBJ2-7; D gene ambiguous. Sequenced here: CD4+ T cells from blood, sampled 45 to 50 months after liver transplant. This chain's CDR3 is CASSPEGHLIGPYEQYF. CDR3 DNA sequence: TGTGCCAGCTCACCCGAAGGGCACCTGATAGGTCCCTACGAGCAGTACTTC.